These 2 T cell receptor beta chains were sequenced from one sample in a study of post-analysis software for immune sequencing data. Study-wide points: In patients, TRBV5-6, TRBV5-1 and TRBV20-1 belonged to roughly five TRBV segments found more frequently than in controls.

Their antigens remain unidentified. TCR beta cDNA libraries included unique molecular identifiers. TCRdb re-derived calls from the PCR reads in MiXCR, one entry per CDR3 protein. The sample lists hundreds of thousands of distinct CDR3 sequences; around 60% were seen once. Sequencing was carried out using blood. Source of these receptors: a girl aged 2 to 9 with multiple sclerosis.

The V call is TRBV29-1, the J call TRBJ2-1, with D tentatively TRBD2 (6 bases). Trimming left V 7 bases short and J 9 bases short, with 19 bases between. CDR3 length equals 13 residues. The V gene's germline CDR1 is SQVTM and CDR2 ANQGSEA. CDR3 bases: TGCAGCGGTGGTTGGAGGGAAAAGGGTGAGCAGTTCTTC. Translated: CSGGWREKGEQFF.

The V call is TRBV10-1, the J call TRBJ1-1; no clear D. Trimming shortened V by 2 bases and J by 2 bases, and 12 bases separated the two germline ends. CDR3 size: 15 residues. Germline lookup yields CDR1 WNHNN and CDR2 SYGVQD (reference sequence). This chain's CDR3 is CASSEGGRLNTEAFF. The CDR3 nucleotides read TGCGCCAGCAGTGAGGGAGGACGGCTCAACACTGAAGCTTTCTTT.